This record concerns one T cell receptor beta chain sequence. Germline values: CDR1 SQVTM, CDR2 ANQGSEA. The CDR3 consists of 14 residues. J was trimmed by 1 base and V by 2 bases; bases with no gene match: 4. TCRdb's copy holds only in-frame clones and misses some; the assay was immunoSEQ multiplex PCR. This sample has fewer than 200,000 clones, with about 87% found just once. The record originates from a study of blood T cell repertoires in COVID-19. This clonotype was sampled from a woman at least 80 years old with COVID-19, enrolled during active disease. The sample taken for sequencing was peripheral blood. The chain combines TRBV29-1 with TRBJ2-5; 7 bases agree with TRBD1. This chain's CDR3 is CSVEFDRAQETQYF. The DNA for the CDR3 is TGCAGCGTTGAATTCGACAGGGCCCAAGAGACCCAGTACTTC.